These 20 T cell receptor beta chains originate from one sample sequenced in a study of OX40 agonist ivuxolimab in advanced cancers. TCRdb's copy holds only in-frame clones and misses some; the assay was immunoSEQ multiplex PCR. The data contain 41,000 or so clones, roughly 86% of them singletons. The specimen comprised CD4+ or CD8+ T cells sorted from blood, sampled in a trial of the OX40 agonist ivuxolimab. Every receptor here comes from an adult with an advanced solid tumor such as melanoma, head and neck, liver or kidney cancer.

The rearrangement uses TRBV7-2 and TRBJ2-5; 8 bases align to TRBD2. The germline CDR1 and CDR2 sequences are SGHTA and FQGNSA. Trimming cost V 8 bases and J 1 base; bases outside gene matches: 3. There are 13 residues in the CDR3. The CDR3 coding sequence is TGTGCCAGCCGGGGGGGACGCCAAGAGACCCAGTACTTC. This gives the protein CASRGGRQETQYF.

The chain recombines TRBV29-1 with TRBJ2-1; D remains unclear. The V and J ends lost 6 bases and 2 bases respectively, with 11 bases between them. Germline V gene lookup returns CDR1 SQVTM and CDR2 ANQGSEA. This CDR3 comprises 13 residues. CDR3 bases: TGCAGCGTCCTACCGACAACCTACAATGAGCAGTTCTTC. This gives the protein CSVLPTTYNEQFF.

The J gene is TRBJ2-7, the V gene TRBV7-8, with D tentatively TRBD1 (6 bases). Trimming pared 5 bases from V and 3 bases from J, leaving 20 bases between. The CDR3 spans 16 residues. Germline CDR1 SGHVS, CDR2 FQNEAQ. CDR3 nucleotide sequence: TGTGCCAGCAGCGAACAGGGAGTTGTTGGAGTCTACGAGCAGTACTTC. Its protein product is CASSEQGVVGVYEQYF.

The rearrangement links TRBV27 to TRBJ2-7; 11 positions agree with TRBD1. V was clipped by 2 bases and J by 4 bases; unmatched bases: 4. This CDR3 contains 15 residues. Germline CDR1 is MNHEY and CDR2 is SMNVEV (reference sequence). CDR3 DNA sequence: TGTGCCAGCAGTTTAAGGGACAGGGGGATTTACGAGCAGTACTTC. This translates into CASSLRDRGIYEQYF.

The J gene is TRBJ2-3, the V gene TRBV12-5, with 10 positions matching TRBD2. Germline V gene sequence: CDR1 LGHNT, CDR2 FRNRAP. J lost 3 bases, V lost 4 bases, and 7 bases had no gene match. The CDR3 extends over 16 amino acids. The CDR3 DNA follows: TGTGCTAGTGGTTCCGGAGCGGGAGGGCCGACAGATACGCAGTATTTT. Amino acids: CASGSGAGGPTDTQYF.

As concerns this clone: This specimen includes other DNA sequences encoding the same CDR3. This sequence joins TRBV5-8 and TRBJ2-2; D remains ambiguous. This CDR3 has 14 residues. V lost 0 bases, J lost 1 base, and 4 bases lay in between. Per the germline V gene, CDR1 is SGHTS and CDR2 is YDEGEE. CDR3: CASSLVGNTGELFF. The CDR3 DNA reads TGTGCCAGCAGCTTGGTTGGGAACACCGGGGAGCTGTTTTTT.

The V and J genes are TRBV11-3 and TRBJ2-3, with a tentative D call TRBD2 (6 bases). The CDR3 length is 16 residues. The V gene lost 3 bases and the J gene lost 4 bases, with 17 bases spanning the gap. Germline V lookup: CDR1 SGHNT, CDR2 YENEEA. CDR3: CASSFRPGLRADTQYF. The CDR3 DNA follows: TGTGCCAGCAGCTTCAGGCCGGGACTTCGGGCAGATACGCAGTATTTT.

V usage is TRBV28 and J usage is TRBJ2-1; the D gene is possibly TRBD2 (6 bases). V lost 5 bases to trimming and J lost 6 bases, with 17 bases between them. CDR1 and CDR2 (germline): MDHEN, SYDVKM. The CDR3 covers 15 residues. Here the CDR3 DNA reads TGTGCCAGCAGTCCCGCCCTAGCGCGGGGCAATGAGCAGTTCTTC. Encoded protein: CASSPALARGNEQFF.

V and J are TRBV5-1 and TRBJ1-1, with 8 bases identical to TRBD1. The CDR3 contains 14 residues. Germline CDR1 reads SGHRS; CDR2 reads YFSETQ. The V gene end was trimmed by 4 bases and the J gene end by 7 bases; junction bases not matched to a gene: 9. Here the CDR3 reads CASSPGTGRGEAFF. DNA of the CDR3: TGCGCCAGCAGCCCCGGGACAGGAAGGGGTGAAGCTTTCTTT. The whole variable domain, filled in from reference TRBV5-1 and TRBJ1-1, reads KAGVTQTPRYLIKTRGQQVTLSCSPISGHRSVSWYQQTPGQGLQFLFEYFSETQRNKGNFPGRFSGRQFSNSRSEMNVSTLELGDSALYLCASSPGTGRGEAFFGQGTRLTVV.

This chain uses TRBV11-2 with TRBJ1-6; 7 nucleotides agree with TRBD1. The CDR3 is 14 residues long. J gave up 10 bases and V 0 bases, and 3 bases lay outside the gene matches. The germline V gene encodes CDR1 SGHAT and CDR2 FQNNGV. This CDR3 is CASSLETGESPLHF. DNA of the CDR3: TGTGCCAGCAGCTTAGAAACAGGGGAATCACCCCTCCACTTT.

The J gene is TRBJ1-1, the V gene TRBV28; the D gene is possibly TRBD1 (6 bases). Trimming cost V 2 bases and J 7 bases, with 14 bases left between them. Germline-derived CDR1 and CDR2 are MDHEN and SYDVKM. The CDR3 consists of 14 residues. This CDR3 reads CASSLQGLRGEAFF. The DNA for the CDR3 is TGTGCCAGCAGTTTACAGGGGCTCAGGGGTGAAGCTTTCTTT.

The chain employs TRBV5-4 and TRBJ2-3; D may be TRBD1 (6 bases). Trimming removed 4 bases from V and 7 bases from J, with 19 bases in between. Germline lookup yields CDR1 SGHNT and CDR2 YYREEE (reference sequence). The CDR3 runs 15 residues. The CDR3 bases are TGTGCCAGCAGCCCAGAGAGGGCTGGGACAAATACGCAGTATTTT. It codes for CASSPERAGTNTQYF.

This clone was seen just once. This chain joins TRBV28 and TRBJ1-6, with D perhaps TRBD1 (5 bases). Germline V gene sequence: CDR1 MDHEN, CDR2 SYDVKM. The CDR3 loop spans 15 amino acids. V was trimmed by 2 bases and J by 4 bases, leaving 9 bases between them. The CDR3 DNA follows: TGTGCCAGCAGTTTAGGGGGGACTTATAATTCACCCCTCCACTTT. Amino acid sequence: CASSLGGTYNSPLHF.

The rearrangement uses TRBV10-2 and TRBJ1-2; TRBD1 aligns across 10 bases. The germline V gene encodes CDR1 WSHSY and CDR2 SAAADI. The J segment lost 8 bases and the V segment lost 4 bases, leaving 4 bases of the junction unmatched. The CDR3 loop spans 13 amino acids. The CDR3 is CASSADRGLGYTF. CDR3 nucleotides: TGCGCCAGCAGTGCTGACAGGGGGCTAGGCTACACCTTC.

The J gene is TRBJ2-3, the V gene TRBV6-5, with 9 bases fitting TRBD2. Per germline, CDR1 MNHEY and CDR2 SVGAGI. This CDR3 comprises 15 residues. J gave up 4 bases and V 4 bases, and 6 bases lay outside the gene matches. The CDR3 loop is CASSSLGGRADTQYF. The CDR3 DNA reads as TGTGCCAGCAGTTCCCTGGGCGGGAGGGCAGATACGCAGTATTTT.

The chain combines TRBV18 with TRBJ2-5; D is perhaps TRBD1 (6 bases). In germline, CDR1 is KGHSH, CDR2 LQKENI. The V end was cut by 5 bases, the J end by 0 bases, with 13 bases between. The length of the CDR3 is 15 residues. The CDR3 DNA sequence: TGTGCCAGCTCAGAGTCTAGGGGGTACCAAGAGACCCAGTACTTC. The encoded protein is CASSESRGYQETQYF.

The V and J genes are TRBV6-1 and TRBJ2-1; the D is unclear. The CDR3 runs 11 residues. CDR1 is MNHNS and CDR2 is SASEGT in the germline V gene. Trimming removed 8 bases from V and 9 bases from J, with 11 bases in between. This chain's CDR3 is CASGWEVEQFF. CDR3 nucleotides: TGTGCCAGCGGCTGGGAAGTTGAGCAGTTCTTC.

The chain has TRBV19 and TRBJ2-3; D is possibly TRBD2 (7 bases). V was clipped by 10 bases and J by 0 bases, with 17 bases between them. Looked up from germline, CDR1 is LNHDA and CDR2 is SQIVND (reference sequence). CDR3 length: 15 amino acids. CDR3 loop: CAIKRGGLSTDTQYF. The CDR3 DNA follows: TGTGCCATTAAGAGGGGGGGTCTGAGCACAGATACGCAGTATTTT.

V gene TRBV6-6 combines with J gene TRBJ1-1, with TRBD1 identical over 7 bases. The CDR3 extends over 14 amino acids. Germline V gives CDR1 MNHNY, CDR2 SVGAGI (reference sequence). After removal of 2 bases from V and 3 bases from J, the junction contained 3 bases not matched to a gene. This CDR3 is CASSYKGAYTEAFF. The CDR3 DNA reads TGTGCCAGCAGTTACAAGGGGGCTTACACTGAAGCTTTCTTT.

In nucleotides, the CDR3 is TGTGCCAGCTCACCAGAGGAGGGTTCAGAGACCCAGTACTTC. Its protein is CASSPEEGSETQYF. This chain uses TRBV18 with TRBJ2-5; TRBD2 is a possible D gene (6 bases). With 2 bases removed from V and 4 bases from J, the gap between germline ends came to 11 bases. CDR3 size: 14 residues. Germline loops: CDR1 KGHSH, CDR2 LQKENI.